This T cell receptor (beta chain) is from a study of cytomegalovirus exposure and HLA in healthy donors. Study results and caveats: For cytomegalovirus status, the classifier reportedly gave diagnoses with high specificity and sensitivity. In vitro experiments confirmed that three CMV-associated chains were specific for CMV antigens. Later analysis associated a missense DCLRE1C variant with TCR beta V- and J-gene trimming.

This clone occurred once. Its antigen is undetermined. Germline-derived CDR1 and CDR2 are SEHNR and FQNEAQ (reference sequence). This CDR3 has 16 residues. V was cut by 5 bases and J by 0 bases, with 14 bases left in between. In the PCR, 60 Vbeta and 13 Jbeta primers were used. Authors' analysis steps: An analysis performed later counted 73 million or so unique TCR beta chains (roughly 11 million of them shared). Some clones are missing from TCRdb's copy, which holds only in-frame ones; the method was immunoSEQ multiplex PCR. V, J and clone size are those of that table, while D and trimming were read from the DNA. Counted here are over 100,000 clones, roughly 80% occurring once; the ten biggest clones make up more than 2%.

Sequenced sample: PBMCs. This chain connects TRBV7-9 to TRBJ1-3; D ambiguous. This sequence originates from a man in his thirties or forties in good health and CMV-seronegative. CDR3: CASSPDGKISGNTIYF. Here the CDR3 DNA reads TGTGCCAGCAGCCCAGACGGGAAAATCTCTGGAAACACCATATATTTT.